This T cell receptor beta chain was obtained from a study of beta chain features in type 1 diabetes. At the level of the study: Cell yields, gender and age were comparable in patients and healthy donors.

Overall study findings and caveats: Shorter TCRB CDR3s, moderately but significantly so, were found in Type 1 diabetes patients in all four CD4+ subsets.

A remark on this clone: The antigen remains undetermined.

The V gene's germline CDR1 is SNHLY and CDR2 FYNNEI. The V end was cut by 5 bases, the J end by 7 bases, with 11 bases between. The CDR3 totals 12 residues. One heparinised blood draw averaging approximately 0.11 L was given by each donor. Isolated RNA was reverse transcribed in full, so expressed TCRB transcripts were sequenced. Assay used: immunoSEQ multiplex PCR; TCRdb lists only in-frame clones, some missing. The table records about 28,000 clones, 50% to 65% of them present only once. The sequenced material came from Tregs from blood. The receptor's source is a woman between 18 and 30 years old with type 1 diabetes. The V call is TRBV2, the J call TRBJ1-2; D remains unclear. The chain's CDR3 is CASSRTEFGYTF. The CDR3 nucleotides read TGTGCCAGCAGTCGTACGGAGTTTGGCTACACCTTC.